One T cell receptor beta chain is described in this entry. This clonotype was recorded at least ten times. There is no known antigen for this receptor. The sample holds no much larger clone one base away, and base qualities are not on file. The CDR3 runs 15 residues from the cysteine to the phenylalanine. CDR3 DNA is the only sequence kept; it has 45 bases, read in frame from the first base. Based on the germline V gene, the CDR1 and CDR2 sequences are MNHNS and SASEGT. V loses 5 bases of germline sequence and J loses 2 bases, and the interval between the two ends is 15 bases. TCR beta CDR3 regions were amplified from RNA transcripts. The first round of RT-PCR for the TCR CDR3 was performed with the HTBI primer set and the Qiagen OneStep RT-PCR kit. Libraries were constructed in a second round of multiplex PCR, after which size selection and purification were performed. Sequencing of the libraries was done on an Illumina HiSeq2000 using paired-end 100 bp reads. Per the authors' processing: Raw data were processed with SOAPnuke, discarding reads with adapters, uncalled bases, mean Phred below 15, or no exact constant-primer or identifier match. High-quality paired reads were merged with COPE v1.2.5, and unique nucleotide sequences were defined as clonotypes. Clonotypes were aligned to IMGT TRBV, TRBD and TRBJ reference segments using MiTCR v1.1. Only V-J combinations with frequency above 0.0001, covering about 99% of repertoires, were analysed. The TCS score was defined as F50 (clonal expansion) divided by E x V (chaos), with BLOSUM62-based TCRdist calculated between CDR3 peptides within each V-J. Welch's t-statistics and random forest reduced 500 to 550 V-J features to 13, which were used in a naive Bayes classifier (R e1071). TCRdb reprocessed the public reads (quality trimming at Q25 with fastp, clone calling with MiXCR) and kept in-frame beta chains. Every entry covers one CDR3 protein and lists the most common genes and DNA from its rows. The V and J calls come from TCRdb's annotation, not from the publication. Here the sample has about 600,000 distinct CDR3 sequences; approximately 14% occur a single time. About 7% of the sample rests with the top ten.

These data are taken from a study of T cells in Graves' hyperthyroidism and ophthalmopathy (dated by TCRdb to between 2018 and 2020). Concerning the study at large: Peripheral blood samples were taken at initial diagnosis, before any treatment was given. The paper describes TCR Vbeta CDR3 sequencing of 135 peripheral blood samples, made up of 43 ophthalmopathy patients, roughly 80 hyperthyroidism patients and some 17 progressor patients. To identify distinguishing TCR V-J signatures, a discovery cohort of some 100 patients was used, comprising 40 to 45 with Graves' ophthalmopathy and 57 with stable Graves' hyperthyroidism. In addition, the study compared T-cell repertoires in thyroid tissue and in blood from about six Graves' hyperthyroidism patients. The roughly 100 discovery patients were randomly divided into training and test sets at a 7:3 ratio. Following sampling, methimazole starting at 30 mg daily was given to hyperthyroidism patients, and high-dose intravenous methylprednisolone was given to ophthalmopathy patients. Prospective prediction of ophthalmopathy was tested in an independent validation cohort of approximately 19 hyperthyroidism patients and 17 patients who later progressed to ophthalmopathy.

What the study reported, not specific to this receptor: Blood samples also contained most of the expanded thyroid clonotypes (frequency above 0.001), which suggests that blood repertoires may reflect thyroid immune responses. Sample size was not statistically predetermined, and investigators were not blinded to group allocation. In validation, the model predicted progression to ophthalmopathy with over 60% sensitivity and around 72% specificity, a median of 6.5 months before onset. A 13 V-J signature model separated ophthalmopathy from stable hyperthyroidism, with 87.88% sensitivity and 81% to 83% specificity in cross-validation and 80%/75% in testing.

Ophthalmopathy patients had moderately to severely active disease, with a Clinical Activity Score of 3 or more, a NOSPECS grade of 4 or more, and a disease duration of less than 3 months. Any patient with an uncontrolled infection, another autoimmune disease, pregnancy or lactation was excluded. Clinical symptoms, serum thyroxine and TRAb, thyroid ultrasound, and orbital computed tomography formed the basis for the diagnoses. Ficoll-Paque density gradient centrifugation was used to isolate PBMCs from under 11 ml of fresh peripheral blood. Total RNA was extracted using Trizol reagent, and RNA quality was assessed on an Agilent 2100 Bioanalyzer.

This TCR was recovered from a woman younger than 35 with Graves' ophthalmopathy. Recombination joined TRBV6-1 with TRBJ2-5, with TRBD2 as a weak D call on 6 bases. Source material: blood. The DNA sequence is TGTGCCAGCAGTACCAGATGGACTATTCAAGAGACCCAGTACTTC. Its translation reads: CASSTRWTIQETQYF.